This TCR beta chain was identified in a study of OX40 agonist ivuxolimab in advanced cancers. Background on the whole study: Ivuxolimab was an agonistic, fully human IgG2 monoclonal antibody directed against OX40 (CD134), a costimulatory receptor. Intravenous ivuxolimab was administered to patients every 2 weeks at six dose levels: 0.01, 0.1, 0.3, 1.5, 3 and 10 mg/kg. Of the approximately 50 dose-escalation patients, hepatocellular carcinoma was present in around 20, melanoma in some 15, renal cell carcinoma in 9 and head and neck cancer in 9. In the dose-escalation cohort, 82.7% of patients were male, and the mean age was approximately 64 years, with a range of about 20 to 79. Prior anti-PD-1, anti-PD-L1 or anti-CTLA-4 therapy was permitted, and checkpoint inhibitors had been received by about 36% of dose-escalation patients. Partial responses occurred in three dose-escalation patients, of whom one had hepatocellular carcinoma and two had cutaneous melanoma. Peripheral TCRbeta sequencing was intended to test whether TCR sequence diversity was altered and clonal T-cell expansion was caused by ivuxolimab. The paper covers the monotherapy dose-escalation part of the phase I ivuxolimab trial, which included N = 52 patients. Study-wide findings and limitations: In the 0.1-3.0 mg/kg groups, partial responders had among the lowest normalized peripheral clonal expansion, particularly in CD8+ T cells. Which antigens the clonally expanded peripheral T cells were specific for was not determined. Low levels of normalized T-cell clonal expansion were also seen in some patients who did not respond. After ivuxolimab, CD8+ T cells had more expanded clones than CD4+ T cells on average. At doses from 0.1 to 3.0 mg/kg, clonal expansion was seen in both CD4+ and CD8+ blood T cells between baseline and week 6.

The trial excluded patients who had a history of autoimmune disease or were on systemic immunosuppression. Peripheral blood for TCR sequencing was collected from all dose cohorts at baseline, on cycle 4 day 1, and on cycle 7 day 1. The samples were taken from a phase I, first-in-human, multicenter, open-label dose-escalation trial of ivuxolimab. Adults with locally advanced or metastatic melanoma, renal cell carcinoma, hepatocellular carcinoma or head and neck squamous cell carcinoma were enrolled in the trial. Before TCR sequencing, CD4+ T cells and CD8+ T cells from peripheral blood were sorted into separate populations. Remarks on this clone: There is no known antigen for this receptor. No quality values exist for individual bases; no much larger clone is one base distant.

To sequence the TCRbeta CDR3 region, genomic DNA was isolated from the sorted cells. TCRbeta CDR3 regions were sequenced using the immunoSEQ Assay. TCRdb took over this immuneACCESS table, retaining in-frame rearrangements with V and J assigned. Such tables are incomplete; in checked studies, under half of the missing clones stem from an unresolved V gene, and the remainder is unexplained. This sample is represented by about 66,000 clones; 70% to 80% of them were singletons. The ten largest account for around 1.6% of the sample. Cut back by 0 bases and 0 bases, the V and J ends lie 9 bases apart. The CDR3 has 16 amino acids, counting the end cysteine and phenylalanine. Only the CDR3 DNA stays, 48 bases, in frame from base 1. Based on the germline V gene, the CDR1 and CDR2 sequences are MNHEY and SVGAGI.

Sample: CD4+ or CD8+ T cells sorted from blood, taken in a trial of the OX40 agonist ivuxolimab. The source of this sequence is an adult with an advanced solid tumor such as melanoma, head and neck, liver or kidney cancer. This receptor chain uses TRBV6-5 and TRBJ1-3, with TRBD1 tentatively as D gene (5 bases match). This receptor carries the CDR3 CASSYSTGTSGNTIYF. The nucleotides read TGTGCCAGCAGTTACTCAACAGGTACCTCTGGAAACACCATATATTTT.